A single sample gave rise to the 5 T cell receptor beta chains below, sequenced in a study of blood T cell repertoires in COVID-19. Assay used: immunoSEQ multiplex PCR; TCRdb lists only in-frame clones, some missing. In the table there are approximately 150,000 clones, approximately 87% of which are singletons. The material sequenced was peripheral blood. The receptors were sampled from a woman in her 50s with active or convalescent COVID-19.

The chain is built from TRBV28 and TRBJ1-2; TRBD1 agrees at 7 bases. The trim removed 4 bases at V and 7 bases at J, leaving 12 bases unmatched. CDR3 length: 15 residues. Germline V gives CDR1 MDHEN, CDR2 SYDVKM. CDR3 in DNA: TGTGCCAGCAGTTCCTCTTCGACAGGGCTGGGTGGCTACACCTTC. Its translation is CASSSSSTGLGGYTF.

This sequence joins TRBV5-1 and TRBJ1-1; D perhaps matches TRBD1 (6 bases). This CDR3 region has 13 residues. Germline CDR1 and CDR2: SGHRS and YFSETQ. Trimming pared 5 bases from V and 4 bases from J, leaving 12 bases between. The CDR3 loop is CASRGGGATEAFF. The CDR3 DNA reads TGCGCCAGCAGGGGCGGGGGGGCCACTGAAGCTTTCTTT.

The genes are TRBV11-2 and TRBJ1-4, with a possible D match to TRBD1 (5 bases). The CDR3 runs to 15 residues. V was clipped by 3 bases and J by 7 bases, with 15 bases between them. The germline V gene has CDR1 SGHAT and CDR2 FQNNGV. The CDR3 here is CASSFVRVWAEKLFF. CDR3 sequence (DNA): TGTGCCAGCAGCTTTGTCAGGGTTTGGGCTGAAAAACTGTTTTTT.

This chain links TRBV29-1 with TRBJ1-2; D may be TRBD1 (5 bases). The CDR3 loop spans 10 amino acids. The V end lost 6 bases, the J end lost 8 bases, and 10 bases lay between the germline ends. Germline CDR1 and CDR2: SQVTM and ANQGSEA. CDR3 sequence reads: CSVQGRGYTF. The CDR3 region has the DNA TGCAGCGTGCAGGGTAGGGGCTACACCTTC.

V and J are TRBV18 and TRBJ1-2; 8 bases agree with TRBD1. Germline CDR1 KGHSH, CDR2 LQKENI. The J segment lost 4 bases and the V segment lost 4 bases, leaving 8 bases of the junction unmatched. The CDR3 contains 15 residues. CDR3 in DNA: TGTGCCAGCTCACTTGGACAGGGTAACATCTATGGCTACACCTTC. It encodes CASSLGQGNIYGYTF.